This T cell receptor beta chain was profiled in a study of T cells in Graves' hyperthyroidism and ophthalmopathy. Looking at the study overall: Pretreatment peripheral blood was obtained at initial diagnosis.

RNA transcripts served as the template for amplifying TCR beta CDR3 regions. TCR CDR3 underwent first-round RT-PCR with the HTBI primer set. From the multiplex PCR reads, TCRdb called clonotypes with MiXCR, one entry per CDR3 protein. This table holds 700,000 to 950,000 distinct CDR3 sequences, approximately 36% found once. This clonotype was found many times. Patients with uncontrolled infections, other autoimmune diseases, pregnancy or lactation were excluded. The material sequenced was blood. The clonotype was recovered from a middle-aged woman with Graves' hyperthyroidism.

The CDR3 reads CASSLAGIQPQHF. CDR3 nucleotides: TGTGCCAGCAGCTTGGCAGGGATTCAGCCCCAGCATTTT. This chain uses TRBV7-8 with TRBJ1-5, with a weak D call TRBD1 (5 bases). This CDR3 has 13 residues. With 3 bases removed from V and 6 bases from J, the gap between germline ends came to 9 bases. CDR1 SGHVS and CDR2 FQNEAQ come from the germline V gene.